Detailed here is one T cell receptor beta chain. This clone was observed a single time. This receptor's antigen is unknown. The record has no base qualities; no much larger clone is one base away. The data belong to a study of shared clonotypes between healthy human individuals (dated by TCRdb to the early 2020s). Regarding the complete study: A few men and a couple of women, aged 18 to 49 years, made up the cohort. Different laboratories and diverse techniques were used to prepare libraries and sequence TCR repertoires, to increase sequencing depth and limit assay-specific biases. Blood TCR repertoires of several healthy adults were deeply sequenced to estimate repertoire size and the extent of clonotype sharing between individuals. Between about 0.8 and 9.5 billion PBMCs per donor were obtained by leukapheresis. For each donor, CD4 naive and CD4 memory were each run on three plates, CD8 naive on two plates, and CD8 memory on one plate.

The full study reports these points: Because the study included a small number of donors, the genetic and exposure-history diversity represented was limited. About 4.5% of naive CD4, around 4% of naive CD8, about 2.5% of memory CD4, and approximately 0.4% of memory CD8 clonotypes were shared across a few donors. Estimated clonotype richness was generally larger for naive than for memory subsets. Higher generation probabilities were observed for clonotypes shared by all four sorted-subset donors than for non-shared clonotypes. Pairwise subsampling led to the expectation that sequencing depth would affect the degree of clonotype sharing among donors. Sampling was limited to blood, and TCR repertoires in tissue likely differ from TCR repertoires in blood. Incomplete sequencing was indicated by rarefaction of sorted-subset datasets, despite the large sequencing depth.

The germline V end is reduced by 1 base and the J end by 5 bases; junction bases left unmatched: 16. CDR1 and CDR2 were assigned from the germline V gene as LGHNA and YSLEER. The CDR3 goes from the cysteine to the phenylalanine over 22 residues. The retained sequence is limited to the CDR3, 66 bases, with the frame set at the first base. The donors were healthy, HIV-negative adults who had no recently reported acute infections or vaccinations. Only Caucasian adults living in Nashville, Tennessee, USA were represented among the donors. Magnetic negative selection was used to enrich CD4+ T cells, after which naive cells were positively selected on CD45RA and the negative fraction became the memory subset. Blood was collected by leukapheresis, and PBMCs were isolated by Ficoll-Histopaque density gradient centrifugation and then cryopreserved in liquid nitrogen vapor phase. Analytical flow cytometry was used to check the purity and quantity of every magnetically sorted T cell population. From each sorted fraction, genomic DNA was isolated and quantified by UV absorbance on a Nanodrop 2000c.

Using the deep immunoSEQ assay, multiplex PCR amplified TCR CDR3 regions from genomic DNA. Extracted genomic DNA from each cell subset was distributed evenly across all wells of several immunoSEQ 96-well plates, and each plate was treated as a replicate. For sorted subsets, around 200 ng genomic DNA, equal to some 28,000 T cell genomes, was loaded into each replicate PCR. Purified libraries were measured with a Qubit 3.0 fluorometer, size-checked on a Bioanalyzer 2100, and measured again with the KAPA Library Quantification kit. Every immunoSEQ 96-well plate was sequenced on a separate single-read 150-cycle Illumina NextSeq 550 flow cell. On the authors' methods: Because only junctional sequences without quality scores were contained in the immunoSEQ output, filtering matching that applied to full-length reads could not be performed. To assign V/J genes and CDR3, sequences were annotated against IMGT germline references using PyIR, a Python wrapper for IgBLAST v1.9. Reads were filtered out if the reads had weak V/J assignments (E-value above 1e-6), no CDR3, stop codons, out-of-frame junctions, or ambiguous translated residues. V3J clonotypes were defined by identical inferred V gene, J gene, and CDR3 amino acid sequence. To compute the percentage overlap between repertoires, the number of shared unique clonotypes was divided by the size of the smaller repertoire. Richness of each repertoire was evaluated using RTK rarefaction, the Chao1 estimator, and Recon v2.1 estimates of unobserved clonotypes. Generation probabilities were computed with OLGA for all TCRbeta clonotypes obtained by the gDNA method from four donors. TCRdb provides this immuneACCESS table in a form limited to in-frame rearrangements. Some clones are lacking; in checked studies, under half of them reflect an unresolved V gene, and why the rest are absent is not known. The V and J calls and clone size are taken from that table; D and trimming were inferred from the DNA. This sample has around 2.5 million clones in its table, and roughly 93% of those were observed once. The ten biggest clones cover roughly 0.39% of the sample.

The sequence came from a young man in good health. Some clones in this sample may be carry-over from other donors' samples. The sample was naive CD4+ T cells from PBMCs. The sample's cell subset or site label, decoded: CD45RA+ positively selected. In this chain, TRBV4-3 is recombined with TRBJ2-2, with TRBD2 identical over 16 junction bases. At the DNA level, the sequence is TGCGCCAGCAGCCAAGTCGGGCCCAATCCGGGACTAGCGGGAGGGGGGACCGGGGAGCTGTTTTTT. It translates to CASSQVGPNPGLAGGGTGELFF.